This T cell receptor beta chain was captured by sequencing in a study of OX40 agonist ivuxolimab in advanced cancers. The study in broad terms: Ivuxolimab, which targeted the costimulatory receptor OX40 (CD134), was an agonistic, fully human IgG2 monoclonal antibody. Partial responses were achieved by three dose-escalation patients, of whom one had hepatocellular carcinoma and two had cutaneous melanoma. A male proportion of 70% to 90% and a mean age of 60 years, ranging from about 23 to 79, were recorded for the dose-escalation cohort. The purpose of peripheral TCRbeta sequencing was to test whether ivuxolimab changed TCR sequence diversity and led to clonal T-cell expansion. Patients were allowed to have had prior anti-PD-1, anti-PD-L1 or anti-CTLA-4 therapy, and around 40% of the dose-escalation patients had previously received checkpoint inhibitors. Intravenous ivuxolimab was administered to patients every 2 weeks at six dose levels: 0.01, 0.1, 0.3, 1.5, 3 and 10 mg/kg. The paper reports the monotherapy dose-escalation portion (N = 52 patients) of the phase I ivuxolimab trial. Among the approximately 50 dose-escalation patients, about 20 had hepatocellular carcinoma, 15 or so melanoma, 9 renal cell carcinoma and 9 head and neck cancer. The research as a whole found: After ivuxolimab, more expanded clones were found on average in CD8+ T cells than in CD4+ T cells. Clonal expansion of both CD4+ and CD8+ blood T cells was observed from baseline to week 6 at doses 0.1 to 3.0 mg/kg. Low levels of normalized T-cell clonal expansion were also seen in some patients who did not respond. In the 0.1-3.0 mg/kg groups, partial responders were among the patients with the lowest normalized peripheral clonal expansion, particularly in CD8+ T cells. Which antigens the clonally expanded peripheral T cells were specific for was not determined.

Patients with autoimmune disease history or receiving systemic immunosuppression were excluded from the trial. Peripheral blood for TCR sequencing was collected from all dose cohorts at baseline, on cycle 4 day 1, and on cycle 7 day 1. The samples were drawn from a first-in-human, open-label, multicenter phase I dose-escalation trial of ivuxolimab. Adults with locally advanced or metastatic melanoma, renal cell carcinoma, hepatocellular carcinoma or head and neck squamous cell carcinoma were enrolled in the trial. CD4+ and CD8+ T cells were sorted separately from peripheral blood before TCR sequencing. Genomic DNA was extracted from sorted cells for sequencing of the TCRbeta CDR3 region. TCRbeta CDR3 regions were sequenced using the immunoSEQ Assay. In TCRdb, the immuneACCESS table is reduced to in-frame sequences with V and J assigned. These tables do not hold every clone; where another copy was compared, an unresolved V gene accounts for under half, and the others remain unexplained. The sample table holds tens of thousands of clones, of which 80% to 90% were seen once. The ten largest clonotypes hold around 6.6% of the sample.

This clone has ten or more counts. Its target antigen remains unknown. No base quality information exists; no much larger clone differs at one position. Other DNA sequences in the same sample also yield this CDR3. Sequences SGHTA (CDR1) and FQGNSA (CDR2) are obtained from the germline V gene. Trimming costs V 2 bases and J 1 base, and their ends lie 8 bases apart. From cysteine to phenylalanine, the CDR3 is 14 amino acids long. Of the read, only the CDR3 DNA is kept; its 42 bases are in frame from base 1. Source: CD4+ or CD8+ T cells sorted from blood, taken in a trial of the OX40 agonist ivuxolimab. The chain uses TRBV7-2 and TRBJ1-1; TRBD1 is possibly the D segment (6 matching bases). This clonotype was sampled from an adult with an advanced solid tumor such as melanoma, head and neck, liver or kidney cancer. The CDR3: CASSLMTGNTEAFF. The nucleotide sequence is given as TGTGCCAGCAGCTTAATGACAGGGAACACTGAAGCTTTCTTT. With all but the CDR3 taken from the reference TRBV7-2 and TRBJ1-1 genes, the full variable domain is: GAGVSQSPSNKVTEKGKDVELRCDPISGHTALYWYRQSLGQGLEFLIYFQGNSAPDKSGLPSDRFSAERTGGSVSTLTIQRTQQEDSAVYLCASSLMTGNTEAFFGQGTRLTVV.